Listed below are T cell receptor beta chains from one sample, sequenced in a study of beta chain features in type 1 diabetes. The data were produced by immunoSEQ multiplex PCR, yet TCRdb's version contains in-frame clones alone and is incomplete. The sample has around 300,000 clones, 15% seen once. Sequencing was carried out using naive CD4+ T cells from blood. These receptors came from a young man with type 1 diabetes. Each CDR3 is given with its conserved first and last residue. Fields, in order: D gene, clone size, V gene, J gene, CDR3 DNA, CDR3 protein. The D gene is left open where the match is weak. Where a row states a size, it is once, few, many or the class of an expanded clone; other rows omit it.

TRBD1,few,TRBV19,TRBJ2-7,TGTGCCACCCTGGACAGGGTTGGCTACGAGCAGTACTTC,CATLDRVGYEQYF
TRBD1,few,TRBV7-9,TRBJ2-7,TGTGCCAGCAGACAGGGACAGGGATCCAACGAGCAGTACTTC,CASRQGQGSNEQYF
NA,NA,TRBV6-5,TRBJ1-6,TGTGCCAGCATGAGGGAGGGTAATTCACCCCTCCACTTT,CASMREGNSPLHF
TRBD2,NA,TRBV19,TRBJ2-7,TGTGCCAGTAGTATCGGCGGGAGCGGCAGCTCCTACGAGCAGTACTTC,CASSIGGSGSSYEQYF
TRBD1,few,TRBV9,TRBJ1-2,TGTGCCAGCAGCCTAGACAGGGGTGTCTATGGCTACACCTTC,CASSLDRGVYGYTF
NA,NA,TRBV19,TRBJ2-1,TGTGCCAGTGGGCTAGCATCCTACAATGAGCAGTTCTTC,CASGLASYNEQFF
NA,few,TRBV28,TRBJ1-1,TGTGCCAGCAGTGAGGATTGGGACACTGAAGCTTTCTTT,CASSEDWDTEAFF
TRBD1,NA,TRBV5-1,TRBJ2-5,TGCGCCAGCAGCGAAGGACAGGGACAAGAGACCCAGTACTTC,CASSEGQGQETQYF
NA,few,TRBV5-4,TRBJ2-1,TGTGCCAGCAGCTTGGACGCGGCCTACAATGAGCAGTTCTTC,CASSLDAAYNEQFF
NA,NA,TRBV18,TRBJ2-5,TGTGCCAGCTCCCCTGGACAGCAAGAGACCCAGTACTTC,CASSPGQQETQYF
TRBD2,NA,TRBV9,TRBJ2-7,TGTGCCAGCAGCGTTGGCGGGACTAGCTCCTACGAGCAGTACTTC,CASSVGGTSSYEQYF
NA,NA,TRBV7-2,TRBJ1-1,TGTGCCAGCAGCCGTGAGGTGAACACTGAAGCTTTCTTT,CASSREVNTEAFF
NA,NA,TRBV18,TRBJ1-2,TGTGCCAGCTCACGGATCTCATTCGGGCAGGGCGATAGCTACACCTTC,CASSRISFGQGDSYTF
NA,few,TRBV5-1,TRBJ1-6,TGCGCCAGCAGCTTGGATAACTCCTATAATTCACCCCTCCACTTT,CASSLDNSYNSPLHF